This record concerns one T cell receptor (beta chain) sequence. TCRdb fed the 5' RACE reads into MiXCR, producing one record per CDR3 protein. The table shows roughly 36,000 distinct CDR3 sequences, with 12% to 15% occurring only once. This entry belongs to a study of CD8 T cells in ankylosing spondylitis. Germline V gives CDR1 MDHEN, CDR2 SYDVKM. CDR3 size: 17 residues. Trimming removed 5 bases from V and 4 bases from J, with 23 bases in between. The V call is TRBV28, the J call TRBJ2-5, with D perhaps assigned TRBD1 or TRBD2 (5 bases each). What was sequenced was blood. The clonotype originates from a male donor with ankylosing spondylitis or in good health (not recorded which). CDR3 amino acids: CASSPTGPLARRETQYF. Here the CDR3 DNA reads TGTGCCAGCAGTCCCACGGGACCGCTAGCAAGACGAGAGACCCAGTACTTC.